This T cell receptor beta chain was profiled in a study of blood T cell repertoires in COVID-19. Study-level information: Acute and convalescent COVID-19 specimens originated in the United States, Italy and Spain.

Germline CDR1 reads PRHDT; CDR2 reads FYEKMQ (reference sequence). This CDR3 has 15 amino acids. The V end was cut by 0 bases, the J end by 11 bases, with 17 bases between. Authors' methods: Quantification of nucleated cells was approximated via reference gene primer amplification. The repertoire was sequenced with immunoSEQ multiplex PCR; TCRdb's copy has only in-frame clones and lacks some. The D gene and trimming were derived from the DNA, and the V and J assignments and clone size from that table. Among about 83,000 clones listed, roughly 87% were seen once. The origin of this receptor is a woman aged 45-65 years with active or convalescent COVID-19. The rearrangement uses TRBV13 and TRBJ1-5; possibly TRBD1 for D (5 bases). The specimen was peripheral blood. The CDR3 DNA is TGTGCCAGCAGCTTAGGTGTCAGGGAAGCACGGTCCCAGCATTTT. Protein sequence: CASSLGVREARSQHF.